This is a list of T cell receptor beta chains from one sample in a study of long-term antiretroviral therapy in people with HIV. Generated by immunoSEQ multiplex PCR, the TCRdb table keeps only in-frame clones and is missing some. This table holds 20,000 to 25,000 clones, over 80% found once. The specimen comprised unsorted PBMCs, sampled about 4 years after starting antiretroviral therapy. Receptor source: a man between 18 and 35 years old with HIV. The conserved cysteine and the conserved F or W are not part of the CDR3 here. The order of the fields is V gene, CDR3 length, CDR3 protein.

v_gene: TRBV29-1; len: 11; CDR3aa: TIRQGAWETQY
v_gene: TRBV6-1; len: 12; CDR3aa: ASSVNRAEETQY
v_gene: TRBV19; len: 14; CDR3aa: ASSIQGTGTWVPQH
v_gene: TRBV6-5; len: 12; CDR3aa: ASTRVGGAIEAF
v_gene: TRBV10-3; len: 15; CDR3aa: AISDSTEKIAKNIQY
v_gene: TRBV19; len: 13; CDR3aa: ASSPTSLTNEKLF
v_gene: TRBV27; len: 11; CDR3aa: ASSYGRADTQY
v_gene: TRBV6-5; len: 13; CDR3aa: ASSWGRTGGTEAF
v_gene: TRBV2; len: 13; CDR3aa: ASSEEEGLGQPQH
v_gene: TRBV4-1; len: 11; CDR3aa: ASSQNYQETQY
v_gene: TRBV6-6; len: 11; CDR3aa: ASSGDGNTEAF
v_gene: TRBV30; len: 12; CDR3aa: AWRAGLSTDTQY
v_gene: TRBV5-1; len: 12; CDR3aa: ASSLGQLGETQY
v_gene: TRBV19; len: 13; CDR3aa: ASSPPRGIASPLH
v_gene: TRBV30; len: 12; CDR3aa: AWSGQGFHGELF
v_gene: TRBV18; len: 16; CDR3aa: ASSPSPAGAENTGELF
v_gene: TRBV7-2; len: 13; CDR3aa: ASSRQGTNTGELF